The 32 T cell receptor beta chains given below trace back to one sample, sequenced in a study of blood T cells in healthy people across ages. Alongside a J-beta primer mix, a sample-barcoded 5' primer served in a second PCR lasting about 7 to 12 cycles. TCRdb redid the calling of the 5' RACE reads with MiXCR, one entry per CDR3 protein. The sample lists around 1,000,000 distinct CDR3 sequences, 25% occurring once. These data are also associated with another study on T cells of mothers and their children.

Material for sequencing was blood. These receptors were collected from a girl aged 2 to 9 in good health.

This clonotype appeared a few times. The CDR3 nucleotides read TGTGCCACCGGGATCGACAGGGTAGGCAATTCACCCCTCCACTTT. This gives the protein CATGIDRVGNSPLHF. The J gene is TRBJ1-6, the V gene TRBV7-9; 7 nucleotides align to TRBD1. Germline CDR1 reads SEHNR; CDR2 reads FQNEAQ (reference sequence). Trimming removed 10 bases from V and 7 bases from J; junction bases left unmatched: 13. This CDR3 is 15 amino acids long.

This clonotype occurred a few times. V is TRBV29-1 and J is TRBJ1-3; D gene unclear. V lost 4 bases and J lost 0, with 10 bases in between. The CDR3 totals 14 residues. Germline assignment: CDR1 SQVTM and CDR2 ANQGSEA. DNA of the CDR3: TGCAGCGTTGGGTCTGACCTCTCTGGAAACACCATATATTTT. Amino acid sequence: CSVGSDLSGNTIYF.

This chain connects TRBV5-1 to TRBJ2-1; 7 bases agree with TRBD1. The germline gives CDR1 SGHRS, CDR2 YFSETQ. V lost 3 bases, J lost 0 bases, and 3 bases stayed unmatched. The CDR3 has 15 amino acids. The CDR3 sequence: CASSWGQSSYNEQFF. CDR3 DNA: TGCGCCAGCAGCTGGGGACAGAGCTCCTACAATGAGCAGTTCTTC.

This clonotype was counted between two and nine times. The gene calls are TRBV24-1 and TRBJ2-7; no clear D. V gave up 6 bases and J gave up 0 bases, with 8 bases separating them. Looked up from germline, CDR1 is KGHDR and CDR2 is SFDVKD. This CDR3 contains 13 residues. The CDR3 DNA reads as TGTGCCACCAGTCTTGAGAGCTCCTACGAGCAGTACTTC. Amino acids: CATSLESSYEQYF.

J is TRBJ2-1 and V is TRBV9, with 8 bases fitting TRBD2. The junction had 4 bases not matched to a gene; V was cut back by 4 bases and J by 4 bases. Germline lookup yields CDR1 SGDLS and CDR2 YYNGEE. The CDR3 loop spans 14 amino acids. CDR3 amino acids: CASSREGVYNEQFF. As DNA, the CDR3 is TGTGCCAGCAGCCGGGAGGGCGTATACAATGAGCAGTTCTTC.

The V call is TRBV3-1, the J call TRBJ2-5; D is ambiguous. V was clipped by 1 base and J by 9 bases, with 15 bases between them. This CDR3 spans 14 amino acids. Germline CDR1 reads LGHDT; CDR2 reads YNNKEL (reference sequence). The CDR3 DNA reads as TGTGCCAGCAGCCAAGCGGGTCCCTCGGTAGCCCAGTACTTC. Amino acids: CASSQAGPSVAQYF.

This clonotype has just a few counts. The rearrangement uses TRBV19 and TRBJ2-7; no firm D call. Trimming took off 7 bases at V and 0 bases at J, with 13 bases between the two ends. CDR3 length: 14 amino acids. Germline V lookup: CDR1 LNHDA, CDR2 SQIVND (reference sequence). For the CDR3, the DNA is TGTGCCAGTACCGAGGACGGTCGCTCCTACGAGCAGTACTTC. Its protein is CASTEDGRSYEQYF.

This clonotype was counted many times. The J gene is TRBJ1-2, the V gene TRBV6-6; 7 nucleotides line up with TRBD1. The CDR3 length is 13 residues. The ends lost 6 bases at V and 2 bases at J; junction bases unmatched: 3. CDR1 and CDR2 (germline): MNHNY, SVGAGI (reference sequence). The CDR3 bases are TGTGCCAGCAGGACAGGGTCCAACTATGGCTACACCTTC. Translated, it gives CASRTGSNYGYTF.

This sequence joins TRBV7-9 and TRBJ1-1; D may be TRBD1 (5 bases). The CDR3 spans 16 residues. Germline values: CDR1 SEHNR, CDR2 FQNEAQ (reference sequence). Trimming removed 6 bases from V and 9 bases from J, with 26 bases in between. CDR3 nucleotides: TGTGCCAGCAGACTGATTTCCGGGACCGGGGCCCCGCAAGCTTTCTTT. It encodes CASRLISGTGAPQAFF.

The chain uses TRBV7-2 and TRBJ1-2; tentatively, D is TRBD1 (6 bases). V dropped 5 bases and J dropped 8 bases, with 18 bases sitting between them. The germline CDR1 and CDR2 sequences are SGHTA and FQGNSA. CDR3 length: 14 residues. CDR3 loop: CASSRLIQGRGYTF. The CDR3, as DNA: TGTGCCAGCAGCCGACTGATACAGGGTCGGGGCTACACCTTC.

The V and J genes are TRBV3-1 and TRBJ2-1; TRBD2 might be the D (6 bases). The better agreement between TRBJ2-5 and the DNA end casts doubt on the J call. This CDR3 is built from 17 residues. The germline CDR1 and CDR2 sequences are LGHDT and YNNKEL (reference sequence). The CDR3 coding sequence is TGTGCCAGCAGCCAAGAAAGGAGGGTACTACCCGAAGAGACCCAGTACTTC. Its translation is CASSQERRVLPEETQYF.

The sample holds a few counts of this clonotype. The chain uses TRBV5-5 and TRBJ1-5; D not resolved. Germline V gene sequence: CDR1 SGHKS, CDR2 YYEKEE (reference sequence). The CDR3 contains 14 residues. Trimming cost V 4 bases and J 2 bases, with 10 bases left between them. The DNA of the CDR3 is TGTGCCAGCAGCGAGGAGTGGGGCAATCAGCCCCAGCATTTT. Residues: CASSEEWGNQPQHF.

J is TRBJ2-1 and V is TRBV4-2; the match to TRBD1 covers 7 bases. The CDR3 covers 16 residues. Germline V gene data show CDR1 as LGHNA and CDR2 as YNFKEQ. V lost 4 bases and J lost 5; bases outside the gene matches: 11. The CDR3 sequence: CASSRATGIGNNEQFF. Written as DNA, the CDR3 is TGTGCCAGCAGCCGCGCGACAGGGATCGGCAACAATGAGCAGTTCTTC.

This clonotype was picked up a small number of times. The CDR3 here is CSLLAGGPSTQYF. CDR3 bases: TGCAGCTTACTAGCGGGAGGGCCAAGTACGCAGTATTTT. This chain links TRBV29-1 with TRBJ2-3; 13 bases map to TRBD2. Looked up from germline, CDR1 is SQVTM and CDR2 is ANQGSEA. The V gene end was trimmed by 8 bases and the J gene end by 8 bases; junction bases not matched to a gene: 7. The CDR3 loop spans 13 amino acids.

This clonotype has a handful of counts. V is TRBV29-1 and J is TRBJ2-4, with unresolved D. CDR3 size: 13 residues. In germline, CDR1 is SQVTM, CDR2 ANQGSEA. V was clipped by 4 bases and J by 8 bases, with 15 bases between them. Written as DNA, the CDR3 is TGCAGCGTTGGGGGATTAATTGGAGACATTCAGTACTTC. Translated: CSVGGLIGDIQYF.

This clonotype was recorded a few times. This rearrangement joins TRBV7-9 to TRBJ2-7; 9 nucleotides match TRBD2. CDR1 and CDR2 from the germline V gene are SEHNR and FQNEAQ (reference sequence). The CDR3 has 15 residues. The V gene end was trimmed by 5 bases and the J gene end by 4 bases; junction bases not matched to a gene: 9. The CDR3 region has the DNA TGTGCCAGCAGCCCCGGCCGCGGACTAGCGTACGAGCAGTACTTC. Its protein is CASSPGRGLAYEQYF.

This clonotype has just a few counts. The chain employs TRBV20-1 and TRBJ1-1; tentatively, D is TRBD1 (5 bases). Germline V gene lookup returns CDR1 DFQATT and CDR2 SNEGSKA (reference sequence). The ends were cut back, 0 bases at V and 6 bases at J, with 14 bases in the middle. CDR3 length: 14 amino acids. In nucleotides, the CDR3 is TGCAGTGCTAGAGATGCGGGGGATAGCGCTGAAGCTTTCTTT. As protein: CSARDAGDSAEAFF.

The chain is built from TRBV29-1 and TRBJ2-5; D is perhaps TRBD1 (6 bases). The J call could be wrong; TRBJ2-1 is a better fit for the DNA end. This CDR3 comprises 12 residues. CDR1 SQVTM and CDR2 ANQGSEA come from the germline V gene. CDR3 sequence: CSVSGDHNEQFF. The CDR3 region has the DNA TGCAGCGTGTCAGGGGACCACAATGAGCAGTTCTTC.

This clonotype was found a few times. This sequence joins TRBV4-1 and TRBJ2-3; 9 positions agree with TRBD2. There are 16 residues in the CDR3. The junction had 10 bases not matched to a gene; V was cut back by 6 bases and J by 3 bases. From germline, CDR1 is MGHRA and CDR2 YSYEKL. As DNA, the CDR3 is TGCGCCAGCAGAGGGATAGCGGGAGAGTCGACAGATACGCAGTATTTT. It translates to CASRGIAGESTDTQYF.

This clonotype came up a few times. J is TRBJ1-4 and V is TRBV7-9; 7 bases match TRBD1. Germline CDR1 SEHNR, CDR2 FQNEAQ (reference sequence). V lost 5 bases, J lost 7 bases, and 7 bases stayed unmatched. The length of the CDR3 is 14 residues. The CDR3 region is CASSHRDSAEKLFF. In nucleotides, the CDR3 is TGTGCCAGCAGCCACCGGGACAGCGCTGAAAAACTGTTTTTT.

The chain uses TRBV29-1 and TRBJ2-3; D might be TRBD1 (5 bases). This CDR3 contains 14 residues. Trimming stripped 3 bases from V and 2 bases from J, with 12 bases between. CDR1 is SQVTM and CDR2 is ANQGSEA in the germline V gene. This chain's CDR3 is CSVDLWGFTDTQYF. In DNA form, the CDR3 reads TGCAGCGTTGACCTCTGGGGCTTCACAGATACGCAGTATTTT.

This chain links TRBV4-3 with TRBJ1-2; 7 bases align to TRBD1. CDR3 size: 14 residues. Germline CDR1 and CDR2: LGHNA and YSLEER. Trimming took 0 bases from V and 8 from J; bases not matched to a gene: 6. CDR3 amino acids: CASSQDKDRSGYTF. DNA of the CDR3: TGCGCCAGCAGCCAAGACAAGGACAGGTCAGGCTACACCTTC.

In its sample, this clonotype was seen a few times. This chain links TRBV7-2 with TRBJ2-7; 7 bases line up with TRBD2. CDR3 length equals 14 residues. Germline lookup yields CDR1 SGHTA and CDR2 FQGNSA. V lost 4 bases and J lost 5; bases outside the gene matches: 8. The CDR3 region is CASSSVSGVDEQYF. CDR3 DNA sequence: TGTGCCAGCAGCTCCGTCAGCGGGGTCGACGAGCAGTACTTC.

CDR3 residues: CATSFPGTSGDNEQFF. The CDR3, as DNA: TGTGCCACGAGCTTTCCCGGGACTAGCGGGGACAATGAGCAGTTCTTC. The rearrangement joins TRBV15 to TRBJ2-1, with 13 bases aligning to TRBD2. V was clipped by 9 bases and J by 5 bases; unmatched bases: 10. Germline CDR1 and CDR2: LNHNV and YYDKDF (reference sequence). This CDR3 comprises 16 residues.

The chain uses TRBV3-1 and TRBJ2-1; 10 bases are shared with TRBD2. Germline-derived CDR1 and CDR2 are LGHDT and YNNKEL (reference sequence). J gave up 9 bases and V 0 bases, and 5 bases lay outside the gene matches. The CDR3 has 15 amino acids. The CDR3 loop reads CASSQDLAGGPEQFF. CDR3 in DNA: TGTGCCAGCAGCCAAGACTTAGCGGGGGGCCCTGAGCAGTTCTTC.

V and J are TRBV15 and TRBJ1-4; perhaps TRBD1 as D (5 bases). V lost 2 bases and J 0 bases, leaving 10 bases between the germline ends. Germline loops: CDR1 LNHNV, CDR2 YYDKDF (reference sequence). This CDR3 comprises 16 residues. The CDR3 sequence is CATSRTSGATNEKLFF. The CDR3 region has the DNA TGTGCCACCAGCAGAACATCGGGGGCAACTAATGAAAAACTGTTTTTT.

This clonotype was observed a handful of times. The genes are TRBV28 and TRBJ1-2; tentatively, D is TRBD1 (5 bases). Germline values: CDR1 MDHEN, CDR2 SYDVKM. The V gene lost 6 bases and the J gene lost 0 bases, with 20 bases spanning the gap. This CDR3 contains 17 residues. CDR3 DNA sequence: TGTGCCAGCAGGTCACAGGAAAAAGGGGCTACTAACTATGGCTACACCTTC. This sequence encodes CASRSQEKGATNYGYTF.

The chain is built from TRBV4-2 and TRBJ1-5; D ambiguous. The CDR3 extends over 13 amino acids. CDR1 and CDR2 (germline): LGHNA, YNFKEQ. Trimming removed 3 bases from V and 5 bases from J, with 8 bases in between. CDR3 in amino acids: CASSQSRYQPQHF. In DNA, the CDR3 is TGTGCCAGCAGCCAGTCTCGCTATCAGCCCCAGCATTTT.

This clonotype was picked up a small number of times. The chain links TRBV12-3 or TRBV12-4 to TRBJ2-1; a possible D gene is TRBD2 (6 bases). CDR3 length: 16 residues. V was shortened by 3 bases and J by 0 bases, with 12 bases between the two germline ends. DNA of the CDR3: TGTGCCAGCAGTTTTTTTCGGGGGAGCTCCTACAATGAGCAGTTCTTC. This encodes CASSFFRGSSYNEQFF.

This clonotype has a handful of counts. This rearrangement joins TRBV3-1 to TRBJ2-1; perhaps TRBD2 as D (5 bases). The J call could be wrong; TRBJ2-5 is a better fit for the DNA end. Germline V gene data show CDR1 as LGHDT and CDR2 as YNNKEL (reference sequence). The CDR3 contains 16 residues. The CDR3 DNA is TGTGCCAGCAGCCAAGATGAGAGTCCGGAGGAAGAGACCCAGTACTTC. Its protein is CASSQDESPEEETQYF.

The chain combines TRBV10-3 with TRBJ1-1; no reliable D call. The germline CDR1 and CDR2 sequences are ENHRY and SYGVKD. V lost 0 bases, J lost 1 base, and 3 bases lay in between. This CDR3 is built from 13 residues. CDR3 loop: CAISESENTEAFF. CDR3 coding DNA: TGTGCCATCAGTGAGTCAGAGAACACTGAAGCTTTCTTT.

The chain carries TRBV4-1 and TRBJ1-1, with D hard to call. The V gene lost 0 bases and the J gene lost 7 bases, with 9 bases spanning the gap. This CDR3 region has 13 residues. The V gene's germline CDR1 is MGHRA and CDR2 YSYEKL. This CDR3 reads CASSQDMRVEAFF. The CDR3 DNA reads TGCGCCAGCAGCCAAGATATGAGAGTTGAAGCTTTCTTT.